This T cell receptor beta chain was obtained from a study of blood T cell repertoires in COVID-19. Study summary: From the United States, Italy and Spain came samples of acute and convalescent COVID-19. PBMCs, B-cell-depleted T cells, or T cells provided the cDNA or gDNA that made up the material.

The authors' processing: The assay estimated nucleated cells by amplifying reference gene primers. Sequencing was performed with immunoSEQ multiplex PCR; in TCRdb, only in-frame clones are kept and a portion is missing. V, J and clone size were drawn from that table, and D and trimming were deduced from the DNA. The repertoire consists of about 170,000 clones, with almost 85% occurring once and the leading ten covering less than 9%. In this sample, this clone turned up many times. Input material: peripheral blood. This sequence originates from a man aged 35 to 55 who had recovered from COVID-19.

The CDR3: CASSESGGSTDTQYF. DNA of the CDR3: TGTGCCAGCAGTGAAAGCGGGGGTAGCACAGATACGCAGTATTTT. The chain employs TRBV6-4 and TRBJ2-3; the match to TRBD2 covers 8 bases. The trim removed 3 bases at V and 0 bases at J, leaving 2 bases unmatched. Per the germline V gene, CDR1 is MRHNA and CDR2 is SNTAGT. The CDR3 extends over 15 amino acids.